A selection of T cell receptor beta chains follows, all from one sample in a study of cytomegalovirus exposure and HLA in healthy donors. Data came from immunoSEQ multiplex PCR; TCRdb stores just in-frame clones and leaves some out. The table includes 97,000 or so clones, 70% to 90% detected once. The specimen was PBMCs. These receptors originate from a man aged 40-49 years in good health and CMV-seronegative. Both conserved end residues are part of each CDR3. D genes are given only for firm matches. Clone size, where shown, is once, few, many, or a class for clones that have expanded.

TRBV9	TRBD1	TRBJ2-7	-	TGTGCCAGCAGCACAAGAGGACAGGGGACCATCTACGAGCAGTACTTC	CASSTRGQGTIYEQYF
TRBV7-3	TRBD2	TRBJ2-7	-	TGTGCCAGCAGACCGCTAGCGGGGGGGCTCCTCTACGAGCAGTACTTC	CASRPLAGGLLYEQYF
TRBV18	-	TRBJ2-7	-	TGTGCCAGCTCACCCTATACAGGGACCTACGAGCAGTACTTC	CASSPYTGTYEQYF
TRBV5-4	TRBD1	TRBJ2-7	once	TGTGCCAGCAGCTTGGAGGGGGCGTCCATCGAGCAGTACTTC	CASSLEGASIEQYF
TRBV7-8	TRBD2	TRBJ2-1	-	TGTGCCAGCAGCTTGGGGGGGTCTAGCGGGGTAGTCAATGAGCAGTTCTTC	CASSLGGSSGVVNEQFF
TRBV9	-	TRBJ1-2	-	TGTGCCAGCAGCCCACTAGGCGGGGGGGGCCACTATGGCTACACCTTC	CASSPLGGGGHYGYTF
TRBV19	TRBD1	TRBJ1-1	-	TGTGCCAGTAGCCTCCAGGGGGGCATGAACACTGAAGCTTTCTTT	CASSLQGGMNTEAFF
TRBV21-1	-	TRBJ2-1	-	TGTGCCAGCGGCAGAGTCTCCTACAATGAGCAGTTCTTC	CASGRVSYNEQFF
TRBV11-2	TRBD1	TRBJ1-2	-	TGTGCCAGCAGCCCCCTTAGGGGGCCGAAAGGGGAGTATGGCTACACCTTC	CASSPLRGPKGEYGYTF
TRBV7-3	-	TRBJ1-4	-	TGTGCCAGCCCGTTTGGGAGAAGAAATGAAAAACTGTTTTTT	CASPFGRRNEKLFF
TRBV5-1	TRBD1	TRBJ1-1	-	TGCGCCAGCAGCCGGCAGGGGGACGGGGACACTGAAGCTTTCTTT	CASSRQGDGDTEAFF
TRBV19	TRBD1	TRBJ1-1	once	TGTGCCAGTAGTATATGGGGACAGGGGGCCCCTGAAGCTTTCTTT	CASSIWGQGAPEAFF
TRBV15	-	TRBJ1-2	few	TGTGCCACCAGCAGAGACCAAGATTACAGGGCGCGCACCTTC	CATSRDQDYRARTF
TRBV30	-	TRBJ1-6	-	TGTGCCTGGAGTGTTCTCGGGTCGGGGTCACCCCTCCACTTT	CAWSVLGSGSPLHF
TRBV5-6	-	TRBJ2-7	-	TGTGCCAGCAGCCGTCCCCGGGTCTACGAGCAGTACTTC	CASSRPRVYEQYF
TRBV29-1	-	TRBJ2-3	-	TGCAGCGTTGATTCGGGAGATACGCAGTATTTT	CSVDSGDTQYF
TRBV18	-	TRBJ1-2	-	TGTGCCAGCTCACCATATCTCGACAGTGATGGCTACACCTTC	CASSPYLDSDGYTF
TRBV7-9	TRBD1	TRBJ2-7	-	TGTGCCAGCAGCCTAACCGGGACAGGGGGCGACGAGCAGTACTTC	CASSLTGTGGDEQYF
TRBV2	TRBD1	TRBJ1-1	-	TGTGCCAGCAGACCGACAGGGTCGGGGACTGAAGCTTTCTTT	CASRPTGSGTEAFF
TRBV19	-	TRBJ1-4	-	TGTGCCAGTAGTCCGTCGAATCTGAGGAATGAAAAACTGTTTTTT	CASSPSNLRNEKLFF
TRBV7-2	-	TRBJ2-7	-	TGTGCCAGCAGCTCAGGAGGTCTAGCTCTACAGTACGAGCAGTACTTC	CASSSGGLALQYEQYF
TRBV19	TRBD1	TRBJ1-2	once	TGTGCCAGTAGTATGGGACAGGGGGGATTGGGCTACACCTTC	CASSMGQGGLGYTF
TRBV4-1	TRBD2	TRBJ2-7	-	TGCGCCAGCAGCCGAGCGGGGAGCGGGGGAGGCGAGCAGTACTTC	CASSRAGSGGGEQYF
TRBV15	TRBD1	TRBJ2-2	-	TGTGCCACCAGCAGAGACAGGGGGCGGAGCACCGGGGAGCTGTTTTTT	CATSRDRGRSTGELFF